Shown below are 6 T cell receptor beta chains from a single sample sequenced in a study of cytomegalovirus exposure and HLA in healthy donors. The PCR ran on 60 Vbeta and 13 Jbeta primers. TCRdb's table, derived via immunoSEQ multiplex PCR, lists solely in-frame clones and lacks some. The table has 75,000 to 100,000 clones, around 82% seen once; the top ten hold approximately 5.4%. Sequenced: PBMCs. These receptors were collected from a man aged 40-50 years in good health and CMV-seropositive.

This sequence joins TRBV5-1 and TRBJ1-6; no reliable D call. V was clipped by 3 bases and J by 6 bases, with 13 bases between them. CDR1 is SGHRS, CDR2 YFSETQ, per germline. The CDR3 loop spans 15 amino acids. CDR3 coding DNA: TGCGCCAGCAGCTCCCGTCGGGTCGCTAATTCACCCCTCCACTTT. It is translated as CASSSRRVANSPLHF.

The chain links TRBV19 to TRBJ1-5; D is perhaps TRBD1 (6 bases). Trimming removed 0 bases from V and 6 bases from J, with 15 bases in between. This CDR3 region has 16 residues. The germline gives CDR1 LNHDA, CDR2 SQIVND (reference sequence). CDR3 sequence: CASSIDLWGRGQPQHF. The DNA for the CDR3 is TGTGCCAGTAGTATAGATCTGTGGGGCAGGGGTCAGCCCCAGCATTTT.

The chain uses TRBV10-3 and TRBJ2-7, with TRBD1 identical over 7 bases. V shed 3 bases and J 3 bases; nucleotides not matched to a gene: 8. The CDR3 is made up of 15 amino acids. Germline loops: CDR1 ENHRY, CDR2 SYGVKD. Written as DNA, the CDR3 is TGTGCCATCAGTGATGTCGACAGGGTATACTACGAGCAGTACTTC. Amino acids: CAISDVDRVYYEQYF.

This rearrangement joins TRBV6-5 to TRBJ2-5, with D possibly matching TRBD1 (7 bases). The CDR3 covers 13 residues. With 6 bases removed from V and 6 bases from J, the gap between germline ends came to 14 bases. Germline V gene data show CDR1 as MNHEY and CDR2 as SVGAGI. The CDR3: CASRRDSPKTQYF. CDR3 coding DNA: TGTGCCAGCAGGCGGGACAGCCCAAAGACCCAGTACTTC.

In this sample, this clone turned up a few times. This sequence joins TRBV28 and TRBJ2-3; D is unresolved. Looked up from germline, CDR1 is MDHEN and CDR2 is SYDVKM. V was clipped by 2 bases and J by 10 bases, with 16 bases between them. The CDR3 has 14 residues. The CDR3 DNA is TGTGCCAGCAGTTTACAAATTGGCCATCGTGCGCAGTATTTT. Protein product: CASSLQIGHRAQYF.

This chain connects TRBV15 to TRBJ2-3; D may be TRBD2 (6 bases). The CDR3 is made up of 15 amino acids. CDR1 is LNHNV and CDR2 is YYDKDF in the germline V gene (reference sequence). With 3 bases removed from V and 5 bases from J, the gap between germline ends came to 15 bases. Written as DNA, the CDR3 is TGTGCCACCAGCAGGAGGACGGGAGCGATAGATACGCAGTATTTT. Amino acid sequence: CATSRRTGAIDTQYF. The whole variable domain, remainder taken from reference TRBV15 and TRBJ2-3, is DAMVIQNPRYQVTQFGKPVTLSCSQTLNHNVMYWYQQKSSQAPKLLFHYYDKDFNNEADTPDNFQSRRPNTSFCFLDIRSPGLGDTAMYLCATSRRTGAIDTQYFGPGTRLTVL.